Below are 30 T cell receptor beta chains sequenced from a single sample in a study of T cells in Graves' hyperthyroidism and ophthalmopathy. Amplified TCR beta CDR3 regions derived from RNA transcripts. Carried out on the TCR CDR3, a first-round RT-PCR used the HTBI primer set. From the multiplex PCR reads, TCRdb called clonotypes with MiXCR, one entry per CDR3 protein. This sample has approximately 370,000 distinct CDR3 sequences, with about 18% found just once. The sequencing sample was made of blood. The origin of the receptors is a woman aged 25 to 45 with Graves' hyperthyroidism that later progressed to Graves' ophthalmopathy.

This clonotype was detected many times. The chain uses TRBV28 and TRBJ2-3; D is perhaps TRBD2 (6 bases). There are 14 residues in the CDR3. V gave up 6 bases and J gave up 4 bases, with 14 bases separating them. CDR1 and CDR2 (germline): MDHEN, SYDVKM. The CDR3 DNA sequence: TGTGCCAGCAGGGAGGGTAAGAGAGCAGATACGCAGTATTTT. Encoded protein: CASREGKRADTQYF.

CDR3 protein: CASDPGQGRGNEQFF. CDR3 sequence (DNA): TGTGCCAGTGACCCGGGACAGGGAAGGGGGAATGAGCAGTTCTTC. This chain links TRBV11-2 with TRBJ2-1; 9 bases agree with TRBD1. Losses at the gene ends were 9 bases for V and 7 bases for J; bases not matched to a gene: 13. CDR1 SGHAT and CDR2 FQNNGV come from the germline V gene. This CDR3 is 15 amino acids long.

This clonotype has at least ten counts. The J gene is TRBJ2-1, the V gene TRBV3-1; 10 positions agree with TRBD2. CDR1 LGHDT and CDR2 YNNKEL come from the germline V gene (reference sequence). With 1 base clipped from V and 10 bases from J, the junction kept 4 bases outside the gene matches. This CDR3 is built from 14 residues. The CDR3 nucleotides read TGTGCCAGCAGCCAAGCTGGGACTAGCGTAGAGCAGTTCTTC. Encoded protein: CASSQAGTSVEQFF.

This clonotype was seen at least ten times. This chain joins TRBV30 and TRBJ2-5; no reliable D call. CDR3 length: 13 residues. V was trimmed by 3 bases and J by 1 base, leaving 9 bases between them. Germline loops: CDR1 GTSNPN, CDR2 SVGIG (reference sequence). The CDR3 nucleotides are TGTGCCTGGAGCGGCTGGACCCAAGAGACCCAGTACTTC. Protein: CAWSGWTQETQYF.

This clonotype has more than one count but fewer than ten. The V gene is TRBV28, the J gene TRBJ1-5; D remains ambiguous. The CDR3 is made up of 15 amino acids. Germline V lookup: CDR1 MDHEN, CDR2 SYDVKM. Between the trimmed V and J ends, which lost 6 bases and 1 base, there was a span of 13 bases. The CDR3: CASSALDGSNQPQHF. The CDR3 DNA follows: TGTGCCAGCAGCGCTCTTGACGGAAGCAATCAGCCCCAGCATTTT.

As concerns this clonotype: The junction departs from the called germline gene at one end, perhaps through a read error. The CDR3 is CAGSSGQLEQYF. As DNA, the CDR3 is TGTGCCGGCAGCTCGGGACAGTTAGAGCAGTACTTC. The chain recombines TRBV7-9 with TRBJ2-7; 7 bases fit TRBD1. This CDR3 region has 12 residues. The germline CDR1 and CDR2 sequences are SEHNR and FQNEAQ (reference sequence).

The CDR3 DNA sequence: TGCAGTGCAAAGGGGATTGGAAACACCATATATTTT. It yields the protein CSAKGIGNTIYF. The chain uses TRBV20-1 and TRBJ1-3, with D possibly being TRBD1 (5 bases). Germline CDR1 DFQATT, CDR2 SNEGSKA (reference sequence). The CDR3 contains 12 residues. V was trimmed by 6 bases and J by 3 bases, leaving 9 bases between them.

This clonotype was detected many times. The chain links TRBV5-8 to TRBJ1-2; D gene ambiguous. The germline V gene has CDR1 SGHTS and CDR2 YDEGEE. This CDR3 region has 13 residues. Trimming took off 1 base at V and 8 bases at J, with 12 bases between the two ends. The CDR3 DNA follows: TGTGCCAGCAGCTTGTGGGGAAGTCGGGGCTACACCTTC. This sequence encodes CASSLWGSRGYTF. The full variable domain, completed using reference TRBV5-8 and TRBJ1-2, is EAGVTQSPTHLIKTRGQQATLRCSPISGHTSVYWYQQALGLGLQFLLWYDEGEERNRGNFPPRFSGRQFPNYSSELNVNALELEDSALYLCASSLWGSRGYTFGSGTRLTVV.

The CDR3 spells CASSPSSNQPQHF. The CDR3 DNA sequence: TGTGCCAGCAGCCCCAGTAGCAATCAGCCCCAGCATTTT. The genes are TRBV7-9 and TRBJ1-5, with D unresolved. CDR3 size: 13 residues. CDR1 is SEHNR, CDR2 FQNEAQ, per germline (reference sequence). V shed 5 bases and J shed 0 bases, with 5 bases lying between them.

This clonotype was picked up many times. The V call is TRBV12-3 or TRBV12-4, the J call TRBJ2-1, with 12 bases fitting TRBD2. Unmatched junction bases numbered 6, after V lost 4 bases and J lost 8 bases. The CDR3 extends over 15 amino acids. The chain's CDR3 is CASSSLAGGLDEQFF. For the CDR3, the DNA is TGTGCCAGCAGTTCCCTAGCGGGGGGGCTTGATGAGCAGTTCTTC.

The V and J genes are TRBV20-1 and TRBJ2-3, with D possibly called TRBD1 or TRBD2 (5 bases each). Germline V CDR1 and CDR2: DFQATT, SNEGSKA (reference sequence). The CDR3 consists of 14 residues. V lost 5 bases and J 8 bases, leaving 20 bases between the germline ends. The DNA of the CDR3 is TGCAGTGCTTTATCAACCGGGACCTCTGGTACGCAGTATTTT. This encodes CSALSTGTSGTQYF.

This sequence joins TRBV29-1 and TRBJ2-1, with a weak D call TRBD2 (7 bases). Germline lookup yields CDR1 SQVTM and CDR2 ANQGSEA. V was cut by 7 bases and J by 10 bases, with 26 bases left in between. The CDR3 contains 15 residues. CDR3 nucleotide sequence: TGCAGCGCCGCAATGACCTGGGGGGGCGGTTTAGAGCAGTTCTTC. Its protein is CSAAMTWGGGLEQFF.

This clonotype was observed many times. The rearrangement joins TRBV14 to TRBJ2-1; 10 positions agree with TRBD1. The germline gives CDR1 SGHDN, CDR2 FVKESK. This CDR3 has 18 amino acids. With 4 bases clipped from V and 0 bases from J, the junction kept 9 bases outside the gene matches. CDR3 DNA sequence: TGTGCCAGCAGCCCCAGACAGGGGGCGAGAGGCTCCTACAATGAGCAGTTCTTC. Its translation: CASSPRQGARGSYNEQFF.

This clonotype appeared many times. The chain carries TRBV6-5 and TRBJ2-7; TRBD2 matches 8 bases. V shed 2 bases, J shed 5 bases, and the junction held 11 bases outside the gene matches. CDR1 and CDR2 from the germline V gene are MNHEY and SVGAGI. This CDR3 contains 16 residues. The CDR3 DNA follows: TGTGCCAGCAGTTACGGGACGGGGGGGCCGGGGAACGAGCAGTACTTC. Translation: CASSYGTGGPGNEQYF.

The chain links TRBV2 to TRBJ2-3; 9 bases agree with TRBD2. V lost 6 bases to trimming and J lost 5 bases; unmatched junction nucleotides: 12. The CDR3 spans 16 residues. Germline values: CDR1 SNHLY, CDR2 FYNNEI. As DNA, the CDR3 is TGTGCCAGCAGCGGCCCCGCTAGCGGGATGGGAGATACGCAGTATTTT. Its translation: CASSGPASGMGDTQYF.

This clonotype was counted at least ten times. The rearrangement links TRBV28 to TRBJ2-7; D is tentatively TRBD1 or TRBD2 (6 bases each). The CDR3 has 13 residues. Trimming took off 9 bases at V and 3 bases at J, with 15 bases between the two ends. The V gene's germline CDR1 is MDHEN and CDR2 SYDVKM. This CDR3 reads CASRDGGFYEQYF. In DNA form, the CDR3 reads TGTGCCAGTAGGGACGGGGGCTTCTACGAGCAGTACTTC.

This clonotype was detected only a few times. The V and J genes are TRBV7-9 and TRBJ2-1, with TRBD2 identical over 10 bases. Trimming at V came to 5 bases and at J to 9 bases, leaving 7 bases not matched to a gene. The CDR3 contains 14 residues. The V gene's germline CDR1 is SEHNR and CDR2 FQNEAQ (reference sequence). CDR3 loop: CASSLTTSGVEQFF. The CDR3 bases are TGTGCCAGCAGCCTGACAACTAGCGGGGTTGAGCAGTTCTTC. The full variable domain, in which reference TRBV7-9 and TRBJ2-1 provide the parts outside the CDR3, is DTGVSQNPRHKITKRGQNVTFRCDPISEHNRLYWYRQTLGQGPEFLTYFQNEAQLEKSRLLSDRFSAERPKGSFSTLEIQRTEQGDSAMYLCASSLTTSGVEQFFGPGTRLTVL.

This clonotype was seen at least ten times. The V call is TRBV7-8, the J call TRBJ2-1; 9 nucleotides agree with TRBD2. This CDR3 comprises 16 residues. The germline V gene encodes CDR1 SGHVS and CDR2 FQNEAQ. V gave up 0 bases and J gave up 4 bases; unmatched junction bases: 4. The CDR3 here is CASSLAAGGFYNEQFF. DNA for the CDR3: TGTGCCAGCAGCTTAGCGGCGGGGGGGTTTTACAATGAGCAGTTCTTC. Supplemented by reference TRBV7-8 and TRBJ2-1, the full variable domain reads GAGVSQSPRYKVAKRGQDVALRCDPISGHVSLFWYQQALGQGPEFLTYFQNEAQLDKSGLPSDRFFAERPEGSVSTLKIQRTQQEDSAVYLCASSLAAGGFYNEQFFGPGTRLTVL.

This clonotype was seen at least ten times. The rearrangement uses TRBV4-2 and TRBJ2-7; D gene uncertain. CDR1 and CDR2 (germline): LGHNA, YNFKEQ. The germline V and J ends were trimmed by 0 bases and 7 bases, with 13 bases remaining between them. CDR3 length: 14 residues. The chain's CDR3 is CASSQDPPFGEQYF. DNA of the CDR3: TGTGCCAGCAGCCAAGACCCCCCTTTTGGGGAGCAGTACTTC.

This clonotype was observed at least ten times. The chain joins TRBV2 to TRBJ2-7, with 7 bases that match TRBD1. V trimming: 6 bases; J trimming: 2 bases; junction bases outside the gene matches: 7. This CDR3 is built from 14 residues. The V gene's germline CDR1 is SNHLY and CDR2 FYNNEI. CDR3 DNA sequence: TGTGCCAGCAGGGTAGACAGGGATACCTACGAGCAGTACTTC. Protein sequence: CASRVDRDTYEQYF.

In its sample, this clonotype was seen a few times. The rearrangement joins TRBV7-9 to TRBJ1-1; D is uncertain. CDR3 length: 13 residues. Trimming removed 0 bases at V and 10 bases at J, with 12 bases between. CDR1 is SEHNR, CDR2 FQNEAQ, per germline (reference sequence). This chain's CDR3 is CASSLAASPRAFF. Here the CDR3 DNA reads TGTGCCAGCAGCTTAGCCGCGAGCCCTCGAGCTTTCTTT.

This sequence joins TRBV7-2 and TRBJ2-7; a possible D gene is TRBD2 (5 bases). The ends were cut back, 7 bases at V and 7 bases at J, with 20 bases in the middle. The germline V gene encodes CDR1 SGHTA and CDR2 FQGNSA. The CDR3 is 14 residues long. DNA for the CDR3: TGTGCCAGCACCCACCCGGGGAAGGGTAGAGAGCAGTACTTC. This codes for CASTHPGKGREQYF.

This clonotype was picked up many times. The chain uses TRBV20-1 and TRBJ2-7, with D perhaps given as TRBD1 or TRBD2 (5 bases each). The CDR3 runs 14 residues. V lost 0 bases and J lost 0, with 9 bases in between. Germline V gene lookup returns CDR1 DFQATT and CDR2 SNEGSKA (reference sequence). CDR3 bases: TGCAGTGCTAGAGAGGGACGTAACTCCTACGAGCAGTACTTC. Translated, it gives CSAREGRNSYEQYF.

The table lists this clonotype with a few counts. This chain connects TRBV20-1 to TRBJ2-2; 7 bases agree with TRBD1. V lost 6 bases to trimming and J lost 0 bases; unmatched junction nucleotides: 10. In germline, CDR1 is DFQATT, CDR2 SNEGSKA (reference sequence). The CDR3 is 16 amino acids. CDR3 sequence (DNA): TGCAGTGCCGCCCACTACGGGACAGCGAACACCGGGGAGCTGTTTTTT. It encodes CSAAHYGTANTGELFF.

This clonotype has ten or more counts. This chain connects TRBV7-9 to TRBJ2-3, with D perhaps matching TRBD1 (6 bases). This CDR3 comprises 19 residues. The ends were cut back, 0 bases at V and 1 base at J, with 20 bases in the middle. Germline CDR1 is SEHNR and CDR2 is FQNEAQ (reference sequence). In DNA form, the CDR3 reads TGTGCCAGCAGCTTAGCTACCAGCGTGAAAAAGGGGGGCACAGATACGCAGTATTTT. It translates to CASSLATSVKKGGTDTQYF.

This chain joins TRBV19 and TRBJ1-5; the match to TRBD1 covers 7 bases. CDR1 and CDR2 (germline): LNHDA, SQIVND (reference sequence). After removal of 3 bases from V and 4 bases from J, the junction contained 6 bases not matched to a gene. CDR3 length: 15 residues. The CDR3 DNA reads TGTGCCAGTAGTATCCGGGACAGTGATAATCAGCCCCAGCATTTT. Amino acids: CASSIRDSDNQPQHF.

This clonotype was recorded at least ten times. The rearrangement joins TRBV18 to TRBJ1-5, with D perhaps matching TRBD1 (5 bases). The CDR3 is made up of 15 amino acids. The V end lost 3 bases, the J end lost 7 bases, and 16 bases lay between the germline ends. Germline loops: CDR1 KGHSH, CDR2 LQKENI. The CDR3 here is CASSPGTGDLQPQHF. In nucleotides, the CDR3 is TGTGCCAGCTCACCCGGGACCGGGGACCTCCAGCCCCAGCATTTT.

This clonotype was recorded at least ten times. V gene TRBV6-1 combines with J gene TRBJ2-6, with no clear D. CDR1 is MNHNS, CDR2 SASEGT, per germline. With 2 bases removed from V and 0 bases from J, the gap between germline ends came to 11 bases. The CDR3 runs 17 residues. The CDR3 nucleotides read TGTGCCAGCAGTGAACGGAGTGGGGACTCTGGGGCCAACGTCCTGACTTTC. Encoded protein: CASSERSGDSGANVLTF.

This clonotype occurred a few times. CDR3 in DNA: TGTGCCAGCAGTGACGGGAAGGTCAGGAGCTCCTACGAGCAGTACTTC. Its translation: CASSDGKVRSSYEQYF. V gene TRBV5-6 combines with J gene TRBJ2-7, with D possibly matching TRBD2 (5 bases). V gave up 5 bases and J gave up 0 bases, with 18 bases separating them. Looked up from germline, CDR1 is SGHDT and CDR2 is YYEEEE. This CDR3 comprises 16 residues.

As DNA, the CDR3 is TGTGCCAGCAGAATCAGGGAAGGAAACACCGGGGAGCTGTTTTTT. This codes for CASRIREGNTGELFF. This chain uses TRBV11-2 with TRBJ2-2; TRBD1 is a possible D gene (5 bases). The V and J ends lost 6 bases and 2 bases respectively, with 13 bases between them. The germline V gene encodes CDR1 SGHAT and CDR2 FQNNGV. This CDR3 region has 15 residues.